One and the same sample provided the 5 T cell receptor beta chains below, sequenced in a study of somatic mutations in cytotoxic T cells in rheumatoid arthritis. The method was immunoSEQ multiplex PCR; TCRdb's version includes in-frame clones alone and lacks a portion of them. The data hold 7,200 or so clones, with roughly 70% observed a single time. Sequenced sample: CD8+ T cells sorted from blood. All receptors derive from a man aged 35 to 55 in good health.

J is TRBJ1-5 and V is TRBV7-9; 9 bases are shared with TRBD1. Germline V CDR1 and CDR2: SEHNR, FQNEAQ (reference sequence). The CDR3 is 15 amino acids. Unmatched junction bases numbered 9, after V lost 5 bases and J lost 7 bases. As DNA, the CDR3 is TGTGCCAGCAGCCGCTGGGACAGGGTCGAACAGCCCCAGCATTTT. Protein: CASSRWDRVEQPQHF.

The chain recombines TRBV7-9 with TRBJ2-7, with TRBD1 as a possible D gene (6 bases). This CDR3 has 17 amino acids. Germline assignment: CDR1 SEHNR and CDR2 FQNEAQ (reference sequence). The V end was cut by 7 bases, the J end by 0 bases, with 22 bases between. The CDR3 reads CASTLFPGAHSSYEQYF. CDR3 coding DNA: TGTGCCAGCACTCTCTTCCCAGGGGCCCACAGCTCCTACGAGCAGTACTTC.

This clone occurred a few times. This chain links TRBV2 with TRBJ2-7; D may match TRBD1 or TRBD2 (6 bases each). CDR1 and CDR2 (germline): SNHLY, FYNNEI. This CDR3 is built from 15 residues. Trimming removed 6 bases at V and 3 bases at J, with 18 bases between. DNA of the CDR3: TGTGCCAGCAGGGACGAGGGGGGCTTCGTCTACGAGCAGTACTTC. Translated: CASRDEGGFVYEQYF.

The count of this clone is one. CDR3 residues: CASSPEGWAEAFF. The CDR3 DNA reads as TGTGCCAGCAGCCCTGAGGGGTGGGCTGAAGCTTTCTTT. The chain couples TRBV7-3 to TRBJ1-1; D may be TRBD1 (5 bases). Trimming cost V 5 bases and J 6 bases, with 13 bases left between them. The germline gives CDR1 SGHTA, CDR2 FQGTGA. This CDR3 comprises 13 residues.

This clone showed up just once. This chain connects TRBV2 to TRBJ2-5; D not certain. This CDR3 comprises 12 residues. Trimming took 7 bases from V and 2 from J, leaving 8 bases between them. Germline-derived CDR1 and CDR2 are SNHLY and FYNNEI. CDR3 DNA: TGTGCCAGCATCGGCATACAAGAGACCCAGTACTTC. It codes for CASIGIQETQYF. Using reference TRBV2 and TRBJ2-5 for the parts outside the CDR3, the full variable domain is EPEVTQTPSHQVTQMGQEVILRCVPISNHLYFYWYRQILGQKVEFLVSFYNNEISEKSEIFDDQFSVERPDGSNFTLKIRSTKLEDSAMYFCASIGIQETQYFGPGTRLLVL.